This entry lists 15 T cell receptor beta chains sequenced from one sample in a study of T-cell memory formation after mild COVID-19. A single record per CDR3 protein comes from TCRdb applying MiXCR to the 5' RACE reads. The sample yields about 290,000 distinct CDR3 sequences, 15% to 20% seen once. The sample taken for sequencing was PBMCs or a T cell subset sorted from them (not recorded which). These receptors were taken from a man between 18 and 29 years old who had mild COVID-19 (a few samples of this study predate the infection). Cell type and time point are not known.

The V and J genes are TRBV7-6 and TRBJ2-7, with D possibly TRBD2 on 6 matching bases. Germline V gene lookup returns CDR1 SGHVS and CDR2 FNYEAQ. This CDR3 comprises 15 residues. Trimming shortened V by 1 base and J by 3 bases, and 13 bases separated the two germline ends. The CDR3: CASSLGAGSDYEQYV. CDR3 coding DNA: TGTGCCAGCAGCTTAGGGGCGGGGTCGGACTACGAGCAGTACGTC.

This clonotype came up a few times. The CDR3 DNA follows: TGTGCCAGCAGCTTAGAAGAAGGTTACTACGAGCAGTACGTC. This sequence encodes CASSLEEGYYEQYV. The rearrangement uses TRBV7-8 and TRBJ2-7; D uncertain. Per germline, CDR1 SGHVS and CDR2 FQNEAQ. CDR3 length equals 14 residues. Between the trimmed V and J ends, which lost 1 base and 3 bases, there was a span of 10 bases.

Only a few counts were recorded for this clonotype. This rearrangement joins TRBV7-2 to TRBJ1-1; weak D call: TRBD1 (6 bases). The CDR3 runs 13 residues. The germline V gene has CDR1 SGHTA and CDR2 FQGNSA. Trimming cost V 4 bases and J 1 base, with 7 bases left between them. Here the CDR3 DNA reads TGTGCCAGCAGCTGGGGGCAGAACACTGAAGCTTTCTTT. This gives the protein CASSWGQNTEAFF.

This rearrangement joins TRBV9 to TRBJ1-2; D gene uncertain. Germline V gene sequence: CDR1 SGDLS, CDR2 YYNGEE. The CDR3 is 14 residues long. Trimming took 3 bases from V and 2 from J, leaving 11 bases between them. CDR3 protein: CASSEISVNYGYTF. In nucleotides, the CDR3 is TGTGCCAGCAGCGAGATATCCGTCAACTATGGCTACACCTTC. The variable domain in full, completed from reference TRBV9 and TRBJ1-2, reads DSGVTQTPKHLITATGQRVTLRCSPRSGDLSVYWYQQSLDQGLQFLIQYYNGEERAKGNILERFSAQQFPDLHSELNLSSLELGDSALYFCASSEISVNYGYTFGSGTRLTVV.

J is TRBJ2-2 and V is TRBV12-3 or TRBV12-4, with D possibly being TRBD2 (6 bases). The CDR3 is 15 amino acids. V lost 7 bases and J lost 6, with 18 bases in between. The CDR3 region has the DNA TGTGCCAGCACCCCCCGGGGGTGGGACGCCGGGGAGCTGTTTTTT. Translating it yields CASTPRGWDAGELFF.

CDR3 amino acids: CASSYGAGPGRDTQYF. Written as DNA, the CDR3 is TGTGCCAGCAGTTACGGGGCAGGCCCGGGCCGGGATACGCAGTATTTT. The chain carries TRBV6-2 or TRBV6-3 and TRBJ2-3; TRBD1 is a possible D gene (5 bases). The CDR3 is 16 residues long. V lost 2 bases to trimming and J lost 6 bases, with 18 bases between them. Germline V CDR1 and CDR2: MNHEY, SVGEGT.

V usage is TRBV4-3 and J usage is TRBJ2-2; weak D call: TRBD2 (5 bases). The CDR3 sequence is 16 residues long. Germline loops: CDR1 LGHNA, CDR2 YSLEER. V shed 0 bases and J shed 6 bases, with 14 bases lying between them. The CDR3 loop is CASSQDGRGFAGELFF. The CDR3 DNA reads TGCGCCAGCAGCCAAGACGGTCGGGGATTCGCCGGGGAGCTGTTTTTT.

This clonotype was counted a few times. V is TRBV12-3 or TRBV12-4 and J is TRBJ2-7; D is undetermined. V was cut by 7 bases and J by 0 bases, with 10 bases left in between. The CDR3 totals 13 residues. The CDR3 loop reads CASTSSGSYEQYF. CDR3 in DNA: TGTGCCAGCACCTCATCGGGCTCCTACGAGCAGTACTTC.

The chain carries TRBV14 and TRBJ2-2; D unresolved. CDR1 SGHDN and CDR2 FVKESK come from the germline V gene. The V end was cut by 1 base, the J end by 1 base, with 10 bases between. The CDR3 length is 16 residues. The CDR3 nucleotides are TGTGCCAGCAGCCAAGTTTGGCAGAAGAACACCGGGGAGCTGTTTTTT. Translated, it gives CASSQVWQKNTGELFF.

This clonotype appeared a few times. J is TRBJ2-1 and V is TRBV5-5; D is uncertain. Germline V gene sequence: CDR1 SGHKS, CDR2 YYEKEE (reference sequence). Trimming cost V 8 bases and J 0 bases, with 15 bases left between them. This CDR3 contains 15 residues. CDR3 protein: CARQEPGFSYNEQFF. CDR3 coding DNA: TGTGCCAGGCAAGAGCCAGGATTCTCCTACAATGAGCAGTTCTTC.

This clonotype was picked up a small number of times. The chain carries TRBV7-9 and TRBJ2-3; 10 bases line up with TRBD2. V lost 6 bases to trimming and J lost 4 bases; unmatched junction nucleotides: 7. This CDR3 has 15 residues. From germline, CDR1 is SEHNR and CDR2 FQNEAQ (reference sequence). The CDR3 loop is CASRPKRGGPDTQYF. For the CDR3, the DNA is TGTGCCAGCAGACCGAAGCGGGGGGGCCCAGATACGCAGTATTTT.

The chain is built from TRBV24-1 and TRBJ2-3; 7 bases match TRBD2. The CDR3 loop spans 13 amino acids. V shed 2 bases and J 5 bases; nucleotides not matched to a gene: 0. CDR1 and CDR2 from the germline V gene are KGHDR and SFDVKD. In nucleotides, the CDR3 is TGTGCCACCAGTGATTGGGGGGGAGATACGCAGTATTTT. The encoded protein is CATSDWGGDTQYF.

The rearrangement joins TRBV4-2 to TRBJ2-5; D remains unclear. This CDR3 has 15 amino acids. Germline loops: CDR1 LGHNA, CDR2 YNFKEQ. V was clipped by 1 base and J by 2 bases, with 11 bases between them. CDR3 sequence reads: CASSQGAGTQETQYF. The CDR3 coding sequence is TGTGCCAGCAGCCAAGGGGCAGGCACTCAAGAGACCCAGTACTTC.

The chain uses TRBV28 and TRBJ1-2, with TRBD1 identical over 8 bases. Germline lookup yields CDR1 MDHEN and CDR2 SYDVKM. The CDR3 spans 13 residues. J was trimmed by 5 bases and V by 6 bases; bases with no gene match: 5. CDR3 DNA: TGTGCCAGCAGACAGGGGGGGGAATATGGCTACACCTTC. It yields the protein CASRQGGEYGYTF.

This clonotype was recorded a few times. The CDR3 loop reads CASSPRRNTEAFF. In DNA form, the CDR3 reads TGTGCCAGCAGCCCCCGCAGGAACACTGAAGCTTTCTTT. J is TRBJ1-1 and V is TRBV7-9; D not resolved. The CDR3 covers 13 residues. Germline CDR1 reads SEHNR; CDR2 reads FQNEAQ (reference sequence). Trimming stripped 5 bases from V and 1 base from J, with 8 bases between.